This is a list of T cell receptor beta chains from one sample in a study of low-dose radiotherapy and immunotherapy resistance in tumors. Via MiXCR, TCRdb re-called the reads, giving one row per CDR3 protein. Of approximately 89,000 distinct CDR3 sequences in the sample, 18% were seen once. Sequenced material: PBMCs, taken before treatment. Receptors were obtained from a male donor with prostate cancer. Each CDR3 is given with its conserved first and last residue. Each record gives: J gene, clone size, V gene, D gene, CDR3 DNA, CDR3 protein. D genes are given only for firm matches. Clone size appears in some rows only: once, few, many, or a class for an expanded clone.

j_gene: TRBJ2-3
abundance: many
v_gene: TRBV9
d_gene: .
CDR3nt: TGTGCCAGCAGCGTTGGCGGAGATACGCAGTATTTT
CDR3aa: CASSVGGDTQYF

j_gene: TRBJ2-2
abundance: many
v_gene: TRBV6-2/TRBV6-3
d_gene: TRBD1
CDR3nt: TGTGCCAGCAAGACAGGGGGAACCGGGGAGCTGTTTTTT
CDR3aa: CASKTGGTGELFF

j_gene: TRBJ2-2
abundance: many
v_gene: TRBV6-2/TRBV6-3
d_gene: TRBD2
CDR3nt: TGTGCCAGCAGCCCACTCCCCGGGACTAGCGGGAGTCGGGAGCTGTTTTTT
CDR3aa: CASSPLPGTSGSRELFF

j_gene: TRBJ2-3
abundance: many
v_gene: TRBV7-9
d_gene: TRBD2
CDR3nt: TGTGCCAGCAGCGCCAGGACTAGCACCCTCACAGATACGCAGTATTTT
CDR3aa: CASSARTSTLTDTQYF

j_gene: TRBJ1-1
abundance: many
v_gene: TRBV5-1
d_gene: .
CDR3nt: TGCGCCAGCAGCTTGTATAGGGGCGGCACTGAAGCTTTCTTT
CDR3aa: CASSLYRGGTEAFF

j_gene: TRBJ2-7
abundance: many
v_gene: TRBV12-3/TRBV12-4
d_gene: .
CDR3nt: TGTGCCAGCAGTTTATACGACAGGATCTCCTACGAGCAGTACTTC
CDR3aa: CASSLYDRISYEQYF

j_gene: TRBJ2-3
abundance: many
v_gene: TRBV20-1
d_gene: .
CDR3nt: TGCAGTGTTAACACAGATACGCAGTATTTT
CDR3aa: CSVNTDTQYF

j_gene: TRBJ1-2
abundance: many
v_gene: TRBV30
d_gene: TRBD1
CDR3nt: TGTGCCTGGCGCCGGGACAGGCCCTATGGCTACACCTTC
CDR3aa: CAWRRDRPYGYTF

j_gene: TRBJ2-7
abundance: .
v_gene: TRBV28
d_gene: TRBD2
CDR3nt: TGTGCCAGCAGAGGGGTTAGCGGGAGGGATCGAGAGCAGTACTTC
CDR3aa: CASRGVSGRDREQYF

j_gene: TRBJ1-1
abundance: .
v_gene: TRBV12-3/TRBV12-4
d_gene: TRBD1
CDR3nt: TGTGCCAGCAGTTTCGGACAGGGGGTCGTCTTT
CDR3aa: CASSFGQGVVF

j_gene: TRBJ2-6
abundance: many
v_gene: TRBV28
d_gene: .
CDR3nt: TGTGCCAGCAGTCTACCCCCAGGAAGTTTGGCCAACGTCCTGACTTTC
CDR3aa: CASSLPPGSLANVLTF

j_gene: TRBJ2-7
abundance: many
v_gene: TRBV29-1
d_gene: .
CDR3nt: TGCAGCGTTGTAGGCGTGCACCAGAGCTCCTACGAGCAGTACTTC
CDR3aa: CSVVGVHQSSYEQYF

j_gene: TRBJ2-7
abundance: many
v_gene: TRBV28
d_gene: TRBD2
CDR3nt: TGTGCCAGCAGTTTACCAGCGGGAGTCTCCTACGAGCAGTACTTC
CDR3aa: CASSLPAGVSYEQYF

j_gene: TRBJ2-5
abundance: .
v_gene: TRBV7-2
d_gene: TRBD2
CDR3nt: TGTGCCAGCAGACCCGGGACTAGCGGAGAGACCCAGTACTTC
CDR3aa: CASRPGTSGETQYF

j_gene: TRBJ2-1
abundance: many
v_gene: TRBV7-2
d_gene: TRBD2
CDR3nt: TGTGCCAGCAGCCAAGATCACGGGGGGGCCTCCTACAATGAGCAGTTCTTC
CDR3aa: CASSQDHGGASYNEQFF

j_gene: TRBJ1-2
abundance: many
v_gene: TRBV20-1
d_gene: .
CDR3nt: TGCAGTGCTAGTTACGGGGGGAATTACTATGGCTACACCTTC
CDR3aa: CSASYGGNYYGYTF

j_gene: TRBJ2-3
abundance: many
v_gene: TRBV6-5
d_gene: TRBD1
CDR3nt: TGTGCCAGCAGTAGGGACAGTTTCTCTAGCACAGATACGCAGTATTTT
CDR3aa: CASSRDSFSSTDTQYF

j_gene: TRBJ2-1
abundance: many
v_gene: TRBV20-1
d_gene: TRBD2
CDR3nt: TGCAGTGCTTGGGCGGGAGGTGGCAATGAGCAGTTCTTC
CDR3aa: CSAWAGGGNEQFF

j_gene: TRBJ2-2
abundance: many
v_gene: TRBV19
d_gene: TRBD2
CDR3nt: TGTGCCAGTAGTCGGCTAGCGGGAGCCGCCGGCACCGGGGAGCTGTTTTTT
CDR3aa: CASSRLAGAAGTGELFF

j_gene: TRBJ2-5
abundance: .
v_gene: TRBV29-1
d_gene: .
CDR3nt: TGCAGCGTCGGCGGACAGCAAGAGACCCAGTACTTC
CDR3aa: CSVGGQQETQYF

j_gene: TRBJ2-2
abundance: .
v_gene: TRBV14
d_gene: .
CDR3nt: TGTGCCAGCAGCCAAGCTAGGGTGGAGCTGTTTTTT
CDR3aa: CASSQARVELFF

j_gene: TRBJ2-7
abundance: few
v_gene: TRBV5-1
d_gene: TRBD2
CDR3nt: TGCGCCAGCAGGGGGGCGCTAGCGGGGACAGACTACGAGCAGTACTTC
CDR3aa: CASRGALAGTDYEQYF

j_gene: TRBJ1-4
abundance: many
v_gene: TRBV12-3/TRBV12-4
d_gene: .
CDR3nt: TGTGCCAGCAGCCCCCATCAAGGGAATGAAAAACTGTTTTTT
CDR3aa: CASSPHQGNEKLFF

j_gene: TRBJ1-4
abundance: many
v_gene: TRBV7-9
d_gene: .
CDR3nt: TGTGCCAGCAGCCCCGGTATGGGGAGTGAGATTTTT
CDR3aa: CASSPGMGSEIF

j_gene: TRBJ2-2
abundance: many
v_gene: TRBV27
d_gene: .
CDR3nt: TGTGCCAGCAGTTTAAGTGTTTGGGGGTCCACCGGGGAGCTGTTTTTT
CDR3aa: CASSLSVWGSTGELFF

j_gene: TRBJ2-7
abundance: few
v_gene: TRBV27
d_gene: .
CDR3nt: TGTGCCAGCAGACCGGACTACCCAGCCTACGAGCAGTACTTC
CDR3aa: CASRPDYPAYEQYF

j_gene: TRBJ1-1
abundance: many
v_gene: TRBV7-2
d_gene: TRBD1
CDR3nt: TGTGCCAGCAGCCCCGGACAGGCTGGTCGGCGTGCTTTCTTT
CDR3aa: CASSPGQAGRRAFF

j_gene: TRBJ1-2
abundance: many
v_gene: TRBV7-6
d_gene: .
CDR3nt: TGTGCCAGCAGCCAAAGGCTAGGTCATGGCTACACCTTC
CDR3aa: CASSQRLGHGYTF

j_gene: TRBJ1-2
abundance: many
v_gene: TRBV23-1
d_gene: TRBD1
CDR3nt: TGCGCCAGCAGTCACTCGGACAGGGAGGAGGTTAACTATGGCTACACCTTC
CDR3aa: CASSHSDREEVNYGYTF

j_gene: TRBJ2-1
abundance: .
v_gene: TRBV3-1
d_gene: .
CDR3nt: TGTGCCAGCAGCTATAGCGAGGAGCAGTTCTTC
CDR3aa: CASSYSEEQFF

j_gene: TRBJ1-1
abundance: many
v_gene: TRBV10-3
d_gene: TRBD1
CDR3nt: TGTGCCGCCCACGGACAGGAGAGGAACACTGAAGCTTTCTTT
CDR3aa: CAAHGQERNTEAFF

j_gene: TRBJ1-1
abundance: .
v_gene: TRBV29-1
d_gene: .
CDR3nt: TGCAGCGTTTGGGGCAGCCGCCCTGAAGCTTTCTTT
CDR3aa: CSVWGSRPEAFF

j_gene: TRBJ1-3
abundance: many
v_gene: TRBV30
d_gene: .
CDR3nt: TGTGCCTGGAGTGTATCCGGAACTGGAAACACCATATATTTT
CDR3aa: CAWSVSGTGNTIYF

j_gene: TRBJ1-2
abundance: many
v_gene: TRBV6-5
d_gene: .
CDR3nt: TGTGCCAGCAGTTACCAGGGTAGAGGGAACTATGGCTACACCTTC
CDR3aa: CASSYQGRGNYGYTF

j_gene: TRBJ1-5
abundance: many
v_gene: TRBV7-2
d_gene: .
CDR3nt: TGTGCCAGCAGCTTGGAGGCTGGTCAGCCCCAGCATTTT
CDR3aa: CASSLEAGQPQHF

j_gene: TRBJ2-3
abundance: many
v_gene: TRBV27
d_gene: TRBD2
CDR3nt: TGTGCCAGCAGGTCCCCGGGACTATCCCGGGATACGCAGTATTTT
CDR3aa: CASRSPGLSRDTQYF

j_gene: TRBJ2-1
abundance: many
v_gene: TRBV18
d_gene: .
CDR3nt: TGTGCCAGCTCCCGGCCCGCGGGGGCCTCGGATGAGCAGTTCTTC
CDR3aa: CASSRPAGASDEQFF

j_gene: TRBJ1-1
abundance: few
v_gene: TRBV7-9
d_gene: .
CDR3nt: TGTGCCAGCAGCGAACAGGGGAACACTGAAGCTTTCTTT
CDR3aa: CASSEQGNTEAFF

j_gene: TRBJ2-1
abundance: many
v_gene: TRBV6-5
d_gene: TRBD1
CDR3nt: TGTGCCAGCAGCGACAGGGGTCCTTTCGATGAGCAGTTCTTC
CDR3aa: CASSDRGPFDEQFF

j_gene: TRBJ1-1
abundance: many
v_gene: TRBV7-2
d_gene: TRBD1
CDR3nt: TGTGCCAGCAGCCCCCAGGGGGCTGGGTCTACAGCTTTCTTT
CDR3aa: CASSPQGAGSTAFF

j_gene: TRBJ2-3
abundance: few
v_gene: TRBV20-1
d_gene: TRBD2
CDR3nt: TGCAGTGTCCCGTTTTCTAGCGGGCTCACAGATACGCAGTATTTT
CDR3aa: CSVPFSSGLTDTQYF

j_gene: TRBJ2-7
abundance: many
v_gene: TRBV7-2
d_gene: .
CDR3nt: TGTGCCAGCAGCTTACCCAGGACCTCTGTGCAGTACTTC
CDR3aa: CASSLPRTSVQYF

j_gene: TRBJ2-7
abundance: many
v_gene: TRBV11-2
d_gene: TRBD1
CDR3nt: TGTGCCAGCAGTGAGATTAACCGGGACAGGAGGACCTCCTACGAGCAGTACTTC
CDR3aa: CASSEINRDRRTSYEQYF

j_gene: TRBJ1-6
abundance: many
v_gene: TRBV2
d_gene: .
CDR3nt: TGTGCCAGCAGTGAAGCCGGATCCCTCCACTTT
CDR3aa: CASSEAGSLHF

j_gene: TRBJ2-1
abundance: many
v_gene: TRBV20-1
d_gene: TRBD2
CDR3nt: TGCAGCAGAGTTCGGACTAGCGGTTACAATGAGCAGTTCTTC
CDR3aa: CSRVRTSGYNEQFF

j_gene: TRBJ1-2
abundance: many
v_gene: TRBV6-2/TRBV6-3
d_gene: .
CDR3nt: TGTGCCAGCAGGCAATTTTGGGACTCAACAACTGATGGCTACACCTTC
CDR3aa: CASRQFWDSTTDGYTF

j_gene: TRBJ2-7
abundance: many
v_gene: TRBV5-1
d_gene: .
CDR3nt: TGCGCCAGCAGCTTGGGAAACTACGAGCAGTACTTC
CDR3aa: CASSLGNYEQYF

j_gene: TRBJ1-3
abundance: many
v_gene: TRBV3-1
d_gene: TRBD1
CDR3nt: TGTGCCAGCAGCCAAGATGAGGGACAGATCGGAAACACCATATATTTT
CDR3aa: CASSQDEGQIGNTIYF

j_gene: TRBJ1-5
abundance: many
v_gene: TRBV6-2/TRBV6-3
d_gene: .
CDR3nt: TGTGCCAGCAGTGCGCACACCATCGGAAATCAGCCCCAGCATTTT
CDR3aa: CASSAHTIGNQPQHF

j_gene: TRBJ2-1
abundance: .
v_gene: TRBV18
d_gene: TRBD1
CDR3nt: TGTGCCAGCTCACCACCCGTGGGGACAGATAACAATGAGCAGTTCTTC
CDR3aa: CASSPPVGTDNNEQFF

j_gene: TRBJ2-2
abundance: many
v_gene: TRBV7-2
d_gene: TRBD2
CDR3nt: TGTGCCAGCAGCTACGTATCGGGGGGCACCGGGGAGCTGTTTTTT
CDR3aa: CASSYVSGGTGELFF

j_gene: TRBJ2-1
abundance: once
v_gene: TRBV18
d_gene: .
CDR3nt: TGTGCCAGCTCGCAAACGGGCGGGGCCAATGAGCAGTTCTTC
CDR3aa: CASSQTGGANEQFF

j_gene: TRBJ2-1
abundance: many
v_gene: TRBV30
d_gene: .
CDR3nt: TGTGCCTGGAACAGGGACGCACATGAGCAGTTCTTC
CDR3aa: CAWNRDAHEQFF

j_gene: TRBJ2-1
abundance: many
v_gene: TRBV12-3/TRBV12-4
d_gene: .
CDR3nt: TGTGCCAGCAGTTCCAATCGGGTCCATGAGCAGTTCTTC
CDR3aa: CASSSNRVHEQFF